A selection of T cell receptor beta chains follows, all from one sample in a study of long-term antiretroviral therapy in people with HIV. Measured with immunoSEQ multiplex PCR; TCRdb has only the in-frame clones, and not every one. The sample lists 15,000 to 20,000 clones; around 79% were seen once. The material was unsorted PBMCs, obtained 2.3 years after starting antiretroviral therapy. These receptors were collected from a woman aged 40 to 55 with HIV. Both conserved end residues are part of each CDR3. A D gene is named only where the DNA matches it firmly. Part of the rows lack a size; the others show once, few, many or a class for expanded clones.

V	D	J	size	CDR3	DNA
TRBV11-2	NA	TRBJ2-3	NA	CASSLSFEGFGKDTQYF	TGTGCCAGCAGCTTAAGCTTCGAGGGGTTTGGGAAAGATACGCAGTATTTT
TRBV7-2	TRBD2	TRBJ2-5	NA	CASSLAGTSGQETQYF	TGTGCCAGCAGCTTGGCCGGGACTAGCGGACAAGAGACCCAGTACTTC
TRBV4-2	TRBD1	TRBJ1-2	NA	CASSAGTGVPRAYGYTF	TGTGCCAGCAGCGCCGGGACAGGGGTCCCTAGGGCCTATGGCTACACCTTC
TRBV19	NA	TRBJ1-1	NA	CASSISLYTEAFF	TGTGCCAGTAGTATTTCACTATACACTGAAGCTTTCTTT
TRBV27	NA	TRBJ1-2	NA	CASRKTGNYGYTF	TGTGCCAGCAGGAAAACAGGAAACTATGGCTACACCTTC
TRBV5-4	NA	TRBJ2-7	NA	CASSWGGSYEQYF	TGTGCCAGCAGCTGGGGCGGATCCTACGAGCAGTACTTC
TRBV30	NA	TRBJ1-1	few	CAWSGQHNTEAFF	TGTGCCTGGAGCGGGCAGCACAACACTGAAGCTTTCTTT
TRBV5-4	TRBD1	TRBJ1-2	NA	CASSLGTVPYGYTF	TGTGCCAGCAGCCTTGGGACAGTTCCTTATGGCTACACCTTC
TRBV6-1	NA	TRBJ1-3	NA	CASSVQIYPGNTIYF	TGTGCCAGCAGCGTACAGATTTACCCTGGAAACACCATATATTTT
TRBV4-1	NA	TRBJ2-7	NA	CASSRTPTIGEQYF	TGCGCCAGCAGCCGGACCCCCACGATTGGTGAGCAGTACTTC
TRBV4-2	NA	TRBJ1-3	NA	CASSQGGFSGNTIYF	TGTGCCAGCAGCCAAGGAGGGTTCTCTGGAAACACCATATATTTT
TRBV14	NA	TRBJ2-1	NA	CASSWGLAYAEQFF	TGTGCCAGCAGCTGGGGACTTGCTTACGCTGAGCAGTTCTTC
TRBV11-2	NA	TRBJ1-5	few	CASSLNPMGFGGNQPQHF	TGTGCCAGCAGCTTAAATCCGATGGGATTCGGCGGCAATCAGCCCCAGCATTTT
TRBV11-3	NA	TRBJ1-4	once	CASSLSRQNNEKLFF	TGTGCCAGCAGCTTATCCCGGCAGAATAATGAAAAACTGTTTTTT
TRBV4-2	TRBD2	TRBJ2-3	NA	CASSPELAGGPETDTQYF	TGTGCCAGCAGCCCTGAACTAGCGGGGGGGCCAGAGACAGATACGCAGTATTTT
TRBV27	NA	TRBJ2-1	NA	CASSDIQRVSSYNEQFF	TGTGCCAGCAGCGATATTCAGAGGGTGAGCTCCTACAATGAGCAGTTCTTC
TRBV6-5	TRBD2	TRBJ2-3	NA	CASTSGITDTQYF	TGTGCCAGCACTAGCGGAATCACAGATACGCAGTATTTT
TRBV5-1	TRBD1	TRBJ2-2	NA	CASSSDRVSGELFF	TGCGCCAGCAGCTCCGACAGGGTATCCGGGGAGCTGTTTTTT
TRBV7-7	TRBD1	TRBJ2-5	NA	CATSPGQGWETQYF	TGTGCCACTAGTCCGGGACAGGGATGGGAGACCCAGTACTTC
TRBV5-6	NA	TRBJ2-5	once	CASSSAEGTQETQYF	TGTGCCAGCAGCTCAGCGGAGGGGACCCAAGAGACCCAGTACTTC
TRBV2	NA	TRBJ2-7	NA	CASSAYWDEQYF	TGTGCCAGCAGTGCCTACTGGGACGAGCAGTACTTC
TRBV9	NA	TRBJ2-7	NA	CASSVGVGSYEQYF	TGTGCCAGCAGCGTAGGGGTAGGGAGCTACGAGCAGTACTTC
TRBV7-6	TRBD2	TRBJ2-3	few	CASSLSGGAADTQYF	TGTGCCAGCAGCTTATCCGGGGGGGCAGCAGATACGCAGTATTTT
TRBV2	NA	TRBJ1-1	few	CASKENTEAFF	TGTGCCAGCAAAGAGAACACTGAAGCTTTCTTT